These 30 T cell receptor beta chains were sequenced from one sample in a study of cytomegalovirus exposure and HLA in healthy donors. PCR amplification relied on 60 Vbeta primers (plus 13 Jbeta primers). Clones were sequenced by immunoSEQ multiplex PCR, and TCRdb holds only the in-frame ones, with some missing. In the table there are about 200,000 clones, 82% of which are singletons. Material for sequencing was PBMCs. These receptor sequences come from a boy between 2 and 10 years old in good health and CMV-seronegative.

This clone was counted a few times. The chain is built from TRBV21-1 and TRBJ2-5; whether TRBD1, the table's D call, matches the DNA was not checked. TRBV21-1 is a pseudogene segment. This CDR3 is built from 15 residues. The CDR3 DNA follows: TGTGCCAGCAGCTCCCAGAGCAGGAACAAAGAGACCCAGTACTTC. It encodes CASSSQSRNKETQYF.

This rearrangement joins TRBV19 to TRBJ1-2; D possibly corresponds to TRBD1 (6 bases). Germline CDR1 and CDR2: LNHDA and SQIVND (reference sequence). CDR3 size: 13 residues. V shed 7 bases and J shed 7 bases, with 16 bases lying between them. The chain's CDR3 is CASTHRRGGGYTF. CDR3 coding DNA: TGTGCCAGTACCCATCGGAGGGGGGGTGGCTACACCTTC. The full variable domain, completed using reference TRBV19 and TRBJ1-2, is DGGITQSPKYLFRKEGQNVTLSCEQNLNHDAMYWYRQDPGQGLRLIYYSQIVNDFQKGDIAEGYSVSREKKESFPLTVTSAQKNPTAFYLCASTHRRGGGYTFGSGTRLTVV.

This sequence joins TRBV19 and TRBJ1-1; 7 bases are shared with TRBD1. CDR1 and CDR2 (germline): LNHDA, SQIVND (reference sequence). Trimming at V came to 6 bases and at J to 1 base, leaving 5 bases not matched to a gene. This CDR3 has 14 residues. The DNA for the CDR3 is TGTGCCAGTAGCGTGACAGGGCAGAACACTGAAGCTTTCTTT. Its translation: CASSVTGQNTEAFF.

The chain links TRBV7-9 to TRBJ2-5, with D perhaps TRBD2 (6 bases). Germline-derived CDR1 and CDR2 are SEHNR and FQNEAQ (reference sequence). V was shortened by 5 bases and J by 1 base, with 14 bases between the two germline ends. CDR3 length: 15 amino acids. CDR3 nucleotides: TGTGCCAGCAGCCCAAATTCGGGGGTCCAAGAGACCCAGTACTTC. Residues: CASSPNSGVQETQYF.

The chain combines TRBV2 with TRBJ2-7; the match to TRBD1 covers 9 bases. Germline V lookup: CDR1 SNHLY, CDR2 FYNNEI. CDR3 length: 14 amino acids. V was pared by 10 bases and J by 0 bases, with 7 bases of the junction left unmatched. CDR3 protein: CATMDRGGSYEQYF. The CDR3 DNA reads TGTGCCACCATGGACAGGGGAGGCTCCTACGAGCAGTACTTC.

The chain links TRBV9 to TRBJ1-5; 9 nucleotides line up with TRBD1. The germline CDR1 and CDR2 sequences are SGDLS and YYNGEE. The CDR3 extends over 15 amino acids. Losses at the gene ends were 4 bases for V and 1 base for J; bases not matched to a gene: 3. The CDR3 sequence is CASSRQGESNQPQHF. The CDR3 DNA reads TGTGCCAGCAGCCGACAGGGGGAGAGCAATCAGCCCCAGCATTTT. The variable domain in full, completed from reference TRBV9 and TRBJ1-5, reads DSGVTQTPKHLITATGQRVTLRCSPRSGDLSVYWYQQSLDQGLQFLIQYYNGEERAKGNILERFSAQQFPDLHSELNLSSLELGDSALYFCASSRQGESNQPQHFGDGTRLSIL.

This chain joins TRBV5-1 and TRBJ2-5; 8 nucleotides agree with TRBD2. The CDR3 extends over 16 amino acids. V lost 0 bases and J lost 4; bases outside the gene matches: 8. Germline loops: CDR1 SGHRS, CDR2 YFSETQ. CDR3 amino acids: CASSLEGRGGGETQYF. The CDR3 DNA reads TGCGCCAGCAGCTTGGAGGGACGGGGGGGCGGAGAGACCCAGTACTTC.

This chain uses TRBV18 with TRBJ2-6, with D hard to call. Germline V CDR1 and CDR2: KGHSH, LQKENI. This CDR3 has 16 amino acids. Trimming removed 3 bases at V and 5 bases at J, with 14 bases between. In nucleotides, the CDR3 is TGTGCCAGCTCACCCAACCCCTTAGACAGGGCCAACGTCCTGACTTTC. Its protein product is CASSPNPLDRANVLTF.

This clone was counted only a few times. The CDR3 DNA follows: TGTGCCAGCAAAAGGGGGAGCACAGATACGCAGTATTTT. It yields the protein CASKRGSTDTQYF. This chain links TRBV28 with TRBJ2-3, with D perhaps TRBD1 (6 bases). The CDR3 covers 13 residues. V was shortened by 7 bases and J by 0 bases, with 8 bases between the two germline ends. From germline, CDR1 is MDHEN and CDR2 SYDVKM. Supplemented by reference TRBV28 and TRBJ2-3, the full variable domain reads DVKVTQSSRYLVKRTGEKVFLECVQDMDHENMFWYRQDPGLGLRLIYFSYDVKMKEKGDIPEGYSVSREKKERFSLILESASTNQTSMYLCASKRGSTDTQYFGPGTRLTVL.

The chain uses TRBV11-2 and TRBJ2-1; a possible D gene is TRBD2 (7 bases). Looked up from germline, CDR1 is SGHAT and CDR2 is FQNNGV. Trimming took off 2 bases at V and 3 bases at J, with 11 bases between the two ends. The CDR3 loop spans 15 amino acids. DNA of the CDR3: TGTGCCAGCAGCTTACGGGGGGCCATCTACAATGAGCAGTTCTTC. Residues: CASSLRGAIYNEQFF.

The chain carries TRBV11-2 and TRBJ2-5; D gene uncertain. Trimming pared 6 bases from V and 1 base from J, leaving 9 bases between. Germline V gene sequence: CDR1 SGHAT, CDR2 FQNNGV. The CDR3 totals 13 residues. The CDR3 DNA reads TGTGCCAGCAGTTATACTACCCAAGAGACCCAGTACTTC. Translating gives CASSYTTQETQYF.

This chain joins TRBV9 and TRBJ2-3; 8 bases map to TRBD1. Losses at the gene ends were 0 bases for V and 6 bases for J; bases not matched to a gene: 6. This CDR3 has 15 amino acids. Germline V gives CDR1 SGDLS, CDR2 YYNGEE. This CDR3 reads CASSVGGQGSDTQYF. DNA of the CDR3: TGTGCCAGCAGCGTAGGCGGACAGGGTTCGGATACGCAGTATTTT.

V gene TRBV2 combines with J gene TRBJ1-4; 10 positions match TRBD1. CDR1 is SNHLY, CDR2 FYNNEI, per germline. This CDR3 has 15 amino acids. Losses at the gene ends were 2 bases for V and 7 bases for J; bases not matched to a gene: 4. CDR3 DNA: TGTGCCAGCAGTGAACTGGGACAGGGGAGTGAAAAACTGTTTTTT. It yields the protein CASSELGQGSEKLFF.

The chain uses TRBV19 and TRBJ2-7; 8 bases map to TRBD1. Trimming took 6 bases from V and 7 from J; bases not matched to a gene: 8. CDR3 size: 13 residues. Germline loops: CDR1 LNHDA, CDR2 SQIVND (reference sequence). CDR3 DNA sequence: TGTGCCAGTAGAGGACAGGGTTCGGGGGAGCAGTACTTC. Its translation: CASRGQGSGEQYF.

This clone was seen only a few times. The chain couples TRBV7-9 to TRBJ2-2; D is unresolved. This CDR3 is 14 amino acids long. The germline V gene encodes CDR1 SEHNR and CDR2 FQNEAQ (reference sequence). Trimming removed 4 bases from V and 1 base from J, with 7 bases in between. The CDR3 spells CASSSPQNTGELFF. The CDR3 DNA reads as TGTGCCAGCAGCTCCCCCCAGAACACCGGGGAGCTGTTTTTT.

The DNA of the CDR3 is TGTGCCAGCAGCCAAGATTACGGGACACCCCTCCACTTT. Residues: CASSQDYGTPLHF. The chain links TRBV4-2 to TRBJ1-6; D unclear. Per germline, CDR1 LGHNA and CDR2 YNFKEQ. Between the trimmed V and J ends, which lost 0 bases and 11 bases, there was a span of 8 bases. The CDR3 is made up of 13 amino acids.

The rearrangement links TRBV7-6 to TRBJ2-7; tentative D call: TRBD1 (5 bases). Germline values: CDR1 SGHVS, CDR2 FNYEAQ. The V end lost 5 bases, the J end lost 1 base, and 18 bases lay between the germline ends. CDR3 length: 16 residues. In nucleotides, the CDR3 is TGTGCCAGCAGCCGACACGTGGGGCAGCCTTCCTACGAGCAGTACTTC. Translating gives CASSRHVGQPSYEQYF.

This clone appeared once. The chain combines TRBV5-1 with TRBJ1-1; TRBD1 matches 8 bases. CDR3 length: 15 amino acids. Per the germline V gene, CDR1 is SGHRS and CDR2 is YFSETQ. J gave up 0 bases and V 6 bases, and 7 bases lay outside the gene matches. CDR3 amino acids: CASISGGQMNTEAFF. Here the CDR3 DNA reads TGCGCCAGCATTTCAGGGGGCCAGATGAACACTGAAGCTTTCTTT.

J is TRBJ1-5 and V is TRBV5-1; TRBD1 might be the D (5 bases). V shed 0 bases and J shed 6 bases, with 16 bases lying between them. Per germline, CDR1 SGHRS and CDR2 YFSETQ. The CDR3 loop spans 16 amino acids. The CDR3 spells CASSLGDQPGVQPQHF. For the CDR3, the DNA is TGCGCCAGCAGCTTGGGGGACCAACCGGGGGTTCAGCCCCAGCATTTT.

The chain joins TRBV4-2 to TRBJ1-1; 7 bases line up with TRBD1. The germline CDR1 and CDR2 sequences are LGHNA and YNFKEQ. The CDR3 totals 15 residues. V lost 4 bases to trimming and J lost 3 bases; unmatched junction nucleotides: 8. CDR3 protein: CASSRLGQGDTEAFF. The CDR3 DNA reads as TGTGCCAGCAGCCGGTTAGGGCAGGGGGACACTGAAGCTTTCTTT.

CDR3 nucleotide sequence: TGCAGCGTCAACACCTTACCGCCGCACACCATATATTTT. It translates to CSVNTLPPHTIYF. The rearrangement links TRBV29-1 to TRBJ1-3; no definite D call. CDR1 SQVTM and CDR2 ANQGSEA come from the germline V gene. The CDR3 totals 13 residues. The V end lost 6 bases, the J end lost 8 bases, and 17 bases lay between the germline ends.

Here the CDR3 reads CASSVGGGVRNTQYF. CDR3 nucleotides: TGTGCCAGCAGCGTAGGCGGGGGGGTTCGGAATACGCAGTATTTT. The rearrangement uses TRBV9 and TRBJ2-3; 9 bases fit TRBD2. CDR3 length equals 15 residues. Per germline, CDR1 SGDLS and CDR2 YYNGEE. V lost 0 bases and J lost 7; bases outside the gene matches: 6. Complete variable domain (other parts from reference TRBV9 and TRBJ2-3): DSGVTQTPKHLITATGQRVTLRCSPRSGDLSVYWYQQSLDQGLQFLIQYYNGEERAKGNILERFSAQQFPDLHSELNLSSLELGDSALYFCASSVGGGVRNTQYFGPGTRLTVL.

This clone was seen more than once but under ten times. V and J are TRBV4-1 and TRBJ1-6; 7 bases are shared with TRBD1. Looked up from germline, CDR1 is MGHRA and CDR2 is YSYEKL. The CDR3 loop spans 16 amino acids. After removal of 3 bases from V and 5 bases from J, the junction contained 7 bases not matched to a gene. CDR3 nucleotide sequence: TGCGCCAGCAGCCAGGCCGGGACAGCACATAATTCACCCCTCCACTTT. It specifies CASSQAGTAHNSPLHF.

This sequence joins TRBV7-6 and TRBJ2-6; D gene unclear. The CDR3 extends over 15 amino acids. CDR1 SGHVS and CDR2 FNYEAQ come from the germline V gene. Trimming cost V 3 bases and J 0 bases, with 6 bases left between them. Written as DNA, the CDR3 is TGTGCCAGCAGCTTGGCCCGCTCTGGGGCCAACGTCCTGACTTTC. Its translation: CASSLARSGANVLTF.

The J gene is TRBJ1-1, the V gene TRBV5-4, with D maybe TRBD1 (5 bases). The V end was cut by 6 bases, the J end by 5 bases, with 17 bases between. The CDR3 covers 14 residues. Germline CDR1 SGHNT, CDR2 YYREEE (reference sequence). CDR3 bases: TGTGCCAGCAACCGGGACCGCCGGGGGACTGAAGCTTTCTTT. It is translated as CASNRDRRGTEAFF.

The rearrangement links TRBV7-8 to TRBJ1-2; a weak D match, TRBD1 (6 bases). Trimming stripped 2 bases from V and 6 bases from J, with 13 bases between. There are 14 residues in the CDR3. CDR1 SGHVS and CDR2 FQNEAQ come from the germline V gene. The CDR3 sequence: CASSLLAGAHGYTF. The CDR3 DNA sequence: TGTGCCAGCAGCTTATTGGCAGGGGCTCATGGCTACACCTTC.

This chain connects TRBV7-9 to TRBJ1-3, with 10 nucleotides matching TRBD1. The CDR3 is made up of 15 amino acids. Germline CDR1 is SEHNR and CDR2 is FQNEAQ (reference sequence). V gave up 5 bases and J gave up 2 bases; unmatched junction bases: 3. Written as DNA, the CDR3 is TGTGCCAGCAGCACTGGGACAGGGGCTGGAAACACCATATATTTT. Amino acid sequence: CASSTGTGAGNTIYF.

Concerning this clone itself: Different DNA sequences within this sample yield the same CDR3. This chain joins TRBV11-1 and TRBJ2-5; D is perhaps TRBD1 (7 bases). V dropped 1 base and J dropped 5 bases, with 14 bases sitting between them. The CDR3 extends over 15 amino acids. Germline V lookup: CDR1 SGHAT, CDR2 FQDESV (reference sequence). CDR3 nucleotides: TGTGCCAGCAGCTTAGGCAGGGGGAGGATGGAGACCCAGTACTTC. Protein sequence: CASSLGRGRMETQYF.

In its sample, this clone was seen a few times. The V and J genes are TRBV4-1 and TRBJ1-2; 8 bases line up with TRBD1. Germline loops: CDR1 MGHRA, CDR2 YSYEKL. V shed 4 bases, J shed 3 bases, and the junction held 7 bases outside the gene matches. CDR3 length: 15 amino acids. CDR3 DNA: TGCGCCAGCAGCCTAGACGGACAGGGTGACTATGGCTACACCTTC. It translates to CASSLDGQGDYGYTF.

This chain joins TRBV4-2 and TRBJ1-1, with a weak D call TRBD1 (5 bases). The ends were cut back, 0 bases at V and 4 bases at J, with 12 bases in the middle. From germline, CDR1 is LGHNA and CDR2 YNFKEQ. This CDR3 has 15 residues. CDR3 region: CASSQDMQGPTEAFF. CDR3 DNA: TGTGCCAGCAGCCAAGATATGCAGGGTCCCACTGAAGCTTTCTTT.